The 8 T cell receptor beta chains presented below share a single source sample, sequenced in a study of T cell clonality in common variable immunodeficiency. Sequenced by immunoSEQ multiplex PCR; TCRdb stores in-frame clones only, minus some. The repertoire consists of about 64,000 clones, none detected only once. The sample consisted of peripheral blood mononuclear cells. These receptors all come from a person between 18 and 75 years old in good health.

This clone was counted at least ten times. The DNA ends 3 residues before the CDR3 does, and the rest of the CDR3 is filled in from the germline J gene. The V and J genes are TRBV5-4 and TRBJ2-5, with 9 nucleotides matching TRBD1. V dropped 4 bases and J dropped 5; count of bases not matched to a gene: 6. This CDR3 contains 14 residues. The germline gives CDR1 SGHNT, CDR2 YYREEE (reference sequence). The sequenced CDR3 bases are TGTGCCAGCAGCCCCGGGACAGGGAGTGAGACC. It yields the protein CASSPGTGSET. The whole CDR3 protein is CASSPGTGSETQYF.

This clone was observed at least ten times. CDR3 residues: CASSLDSYGYTF. The sequenced CDR3 bases are TGTGCCAGCTCACTCGACAGCTATGGC. The rearrangement links TRBV18 to TRBJ1-2, with D possibly matching TRBD1 (5 bases). The DNA ends 3 residues before the CDR3 does, and the rest of the CDR3 is filled in from the germline J gene. V gave up 4 bases and J gave up 4 bases, with 7 bases separating them. Germline loops: CDR1 KGHSH, CDR2 LQKENI. The CDR3 is made up of 12 amino acids.

This clone showed up many times. A junction boundary mismatches the germline segment, possibly from a read error. The CDR3 goes on 3 residues after the read ends, and that part is filled in from the germline J gene. The V and J genes are TRBV7-4 and TRBJ1-1; TRBD1 matches 10 bases. This CDR3 is 16 amino acids long. Germline CDR1 SGHVT, CDR2 SQSDAQ. The sequenced part of the CDR3 DNA is TGCACCAGCAGCCCCCCCACGACAGGGGGCAGGACTGAA. Encoded protein: CTSSPPTTGGRTE. The full CDR3 sequence reads CTSSPPTTGGRTEAFF.

This clone was counted a few times. The read comes to an end 3 residues before the CDR3 does, leaving the germline J gene to fill in the end. V usage is TRBV10-2 and J usage is TRBJ1-6; 7 bases fit TRBD1. CDR1 is WSHSY and CDR2 is SAAADI in the germline V gene. This CDR3 comprises 16 residues. The V gene end was trimmed by 3 bases and the J gene end by 7 bases; junction bases not matched to a gene: 9. The CDR3 DNA, read in part, is TGCGCCAGCAGTGAAACAAGACAGGGTGGAAATTCACCC. Amino acid sequence: CASSETRQGGNSP. From start to end, the CDR3 is CASSETRQGGNSPLHF.

The sample holds many counts of this clone. The read terminates 3 residues ahead of where the CDR3 ends, so the germline J gene completes it. The rearrangement links TRBV18 to TRBJ1-6, with a tentative D call TRBD1 (6 bases). CDR1 and CDR2 from the germline V gene are KGHSH and LQKENI. V was trimmed by 3 bases and J by 2 bases, leaving 11 bases between them. This CDR3 has 16 residues. This CDR3 reads CASSPTGGPYNSPLHF. The sequenced CDR3 bases are TGTGCCAGCTCACCGACCGGGGGGCCCTATAATTCACCC.

This clone was observed at least ten times. The CDR3 end falls 3 residues outside the read, so it is completed with the germline J gene. The chain is built from TRBV20-1 and TRBJ2-1, with 13 bases aligning to TRBD2. After removal of 0 bases from V and 0 bases from J, the junction contained 11 bases not matched to a gene. Germline CDR1 reads DFQATT; CDR2 reads SNEGSKA (reference sequence). This CDR3 comprises 20 residues. The CDR3 sequence is CSARDLGRWTSGSSYNEQFF. CDR3 DNA (partial): TGCAGTGCTAGAGATTTGGGACGGTGGACTAGCGGGAGCTCCTACAATGAG.

This clone was found many times. The read terminates 3 residues ahead of where the CDR3 ends, so the germline J gene completes it. The chain recombines TRBV27 with TRBJ2-3, with D possibly TRBD2 on 5 matching bases. V gave up 3 bases and J gave up 6 bases, with 13 bases separating them. From germline, CDR1 is MNHEY and CDR2 SMNVEV (reference sequence). The CDR3 runs 14 residues. CDR3 sequence reads: CASSFGLGSDTQYF. The sequenced CDR3 bases are TGTGCCAGCAGTTTCGGACTCGGATCCGATACG.

The table lists this clone with a few counts. The read comes to an end 3 residues before the CDR3 does, leaving the germline J gene to fill in the end. The chain has TRBV7-6 and TRBJ2-1; TRBD2 aligns across 12 bases. Germline CDR1 reads SGHVS; CDR2 reads FNYEAQ. This CDR3 has 16 amino acids. The V segment lost 1 base and the J segment 6 bases; nucleotides outside the gene matches: 4. The covered CDR3 bases are TGTGCCAGCAGCTTAGAATCTAGCGGGAGGGGCAATGAG. Amino acids: CASSLESSGRGNE. The entire CDR3 is CASSLESSGRGNEQFF.